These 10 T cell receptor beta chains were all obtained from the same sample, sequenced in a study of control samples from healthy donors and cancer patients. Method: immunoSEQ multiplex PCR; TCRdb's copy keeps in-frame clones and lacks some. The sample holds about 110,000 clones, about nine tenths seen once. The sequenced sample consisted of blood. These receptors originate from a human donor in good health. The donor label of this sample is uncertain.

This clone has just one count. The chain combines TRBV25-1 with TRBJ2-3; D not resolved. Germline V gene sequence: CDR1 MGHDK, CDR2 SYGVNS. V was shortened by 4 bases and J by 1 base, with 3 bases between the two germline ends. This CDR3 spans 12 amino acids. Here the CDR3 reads CASSVRTDTQYF. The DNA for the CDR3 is TGTGCCAGCAGTGTCCGCACAGATACGCAGTATTTT.

The CDR3 sequence is CASSLEENYGYTF. CDR3 DNA sequence: TGTGCCAGCAGTTTAGAGGAGAACTATGGCTACACCTTC. The chain links TRBV28 to TRBJ1-2; D is ambiguous. From germline, CDR1 is MDHEN and CDR2 SYDVKM. The CDR3 loop spans 13 amino acids. Trimming left V 2 bases short and J 2 bases short, with 6 bases between.

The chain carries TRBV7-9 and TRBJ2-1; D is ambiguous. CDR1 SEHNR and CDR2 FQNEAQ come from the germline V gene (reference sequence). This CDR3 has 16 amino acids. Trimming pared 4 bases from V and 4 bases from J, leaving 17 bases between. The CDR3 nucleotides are TGTGCCAGCAGCTCCATTCACTTAGGACCTTACAATGAGCAGTTCTTC. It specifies CASSSIHLGPYNEQFF.

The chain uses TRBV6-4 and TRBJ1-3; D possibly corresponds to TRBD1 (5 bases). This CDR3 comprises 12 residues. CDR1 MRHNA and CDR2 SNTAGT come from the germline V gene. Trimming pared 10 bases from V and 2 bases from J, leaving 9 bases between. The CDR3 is CAIGTAGNTIYF. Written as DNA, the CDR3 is TGTGCCATCGGGACGGCTGGAAACACCATATATTTT.

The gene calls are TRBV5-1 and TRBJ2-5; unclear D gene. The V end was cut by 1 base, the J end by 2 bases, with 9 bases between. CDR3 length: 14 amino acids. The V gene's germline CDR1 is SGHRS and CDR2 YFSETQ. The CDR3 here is CASSLLSKQETQYF. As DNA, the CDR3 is TGCGCCAGCAGCTTGCTGAGCAAACAAGAGACCCAGTACTTC.

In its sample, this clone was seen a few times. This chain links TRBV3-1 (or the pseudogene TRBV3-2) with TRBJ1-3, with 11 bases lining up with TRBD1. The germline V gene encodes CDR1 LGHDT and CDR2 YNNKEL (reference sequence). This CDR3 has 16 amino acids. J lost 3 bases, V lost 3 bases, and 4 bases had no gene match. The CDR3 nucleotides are TGTGCCAGCAGCCAGATGGACAGGGGGCTTGGAAACACCATATATTTT. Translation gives CASSQMDRGLGNTIYF.

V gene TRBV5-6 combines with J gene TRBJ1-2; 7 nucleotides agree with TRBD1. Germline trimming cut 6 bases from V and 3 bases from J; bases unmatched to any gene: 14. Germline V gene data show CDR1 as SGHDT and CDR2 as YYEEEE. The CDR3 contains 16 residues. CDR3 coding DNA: TGTGCCAGCACCGAGCCCTTCGACAGGGCCCACTATGGCTACACCTTC. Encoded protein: CASTEPFDRAHYGYTF.

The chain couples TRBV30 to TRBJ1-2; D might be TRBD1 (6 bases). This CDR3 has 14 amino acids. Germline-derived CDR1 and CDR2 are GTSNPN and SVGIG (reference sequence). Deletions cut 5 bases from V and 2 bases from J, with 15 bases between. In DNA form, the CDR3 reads TGTGCCTGGTCCCCGGGGGGGGCGAACTATGGCTACACCTTC. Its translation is CAWSPGGANYGYTF.

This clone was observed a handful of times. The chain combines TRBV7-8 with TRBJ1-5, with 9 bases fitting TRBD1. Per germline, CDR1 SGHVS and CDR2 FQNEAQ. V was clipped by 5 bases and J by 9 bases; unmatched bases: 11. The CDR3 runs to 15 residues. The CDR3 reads CASSMGQGNSLPQHF. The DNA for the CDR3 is TGTGCCAGCAGCATGGGACAGGGAAATTCTCTGCCCCAGCATTTT.

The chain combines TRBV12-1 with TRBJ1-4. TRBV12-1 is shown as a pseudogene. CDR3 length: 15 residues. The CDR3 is CASSLPRAYSEKLFF. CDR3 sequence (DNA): TGTGCCAGCAGCTTACCACGGGCCTATTCAGAAAAACTGTTTTTT.